The subject of this entry is one T cell receptor (beta chain). These data come from a study of technical replicates of blood from a handful of donors. TCRdb's table, derived via immunoSEQ multiplex PCR, lists solely in-frame clones and lacks some. The sample includes roughly 12,000 clones, around 96% of them seen just once. Sequenced sample: PBMCs. The clonotype originates from a human donor in good health.

DNA for the CDR3: TGTGCCAGCAGGGGACAGGACGGGGGGACCCAGTACTTC. This gives the protein CASRGQDGGTQYF. The chain links TRBV6-6 to TRBJ2-5; 8 nucleotides line up with TRBD1. The CDR3 runs to 13 residues. Per the germline V gene, CDR1 is MNHNY and CDR2 is SVGAGI (reference sequence). J was trimmed by 7 bases and V by 6 bases; bases with no gene match: 7.